This TCR beta chain derives from a study of T cell repertoires in cytomegalovirus infection. Study-level background: Public signatures in TCR beta pointed to CMV infection and matching HLA type.

TCRdb fed the reads into MiXCR, producing one record per CDR3 protein. Of 310,000 or so distinct CDR3 sequences listed, 15% to 20% were seen once; the top ten hold about 11%. This clonotype was seen more than once but under ten times. The V end lost 2 bases, the J end lost 8 bases, and 18 bases lay between the germline ends. CDR3 length: 16 residues. Germline assignment: CDR1 ENHRY and CDR2 SYGVKD. Sequenced: PBMCs. The origin of this receptor is a human donor in good health (CMV status not recorded). Some clones in this sample may be carry-over from other donors' samples. J is TRBJ1-4 and V is TRBV10-3; a weak D match, TRBD1 (6 bases). CDR3 protein: CAISEGPWQGTEKLFF. The CDR3 DNA sequence: TGTGCCATCAGTGAGGGCCCCTGGCAGGGGACGGAAAAACTGTTTTTT.